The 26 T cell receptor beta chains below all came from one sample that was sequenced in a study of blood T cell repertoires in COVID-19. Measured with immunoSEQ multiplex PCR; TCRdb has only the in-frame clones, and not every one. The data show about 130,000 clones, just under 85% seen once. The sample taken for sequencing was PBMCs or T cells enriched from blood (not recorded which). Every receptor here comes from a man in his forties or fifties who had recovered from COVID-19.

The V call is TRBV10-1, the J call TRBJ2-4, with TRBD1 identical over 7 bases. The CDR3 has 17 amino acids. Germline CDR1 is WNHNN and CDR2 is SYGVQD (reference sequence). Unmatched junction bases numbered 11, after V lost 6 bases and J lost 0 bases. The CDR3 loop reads CASRGQTRSSAKNIQYF. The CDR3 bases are TGCGCCAGCAGGGGACAGACCCGCTCCTCAGCCAAAAACATTCAGTACTTC.

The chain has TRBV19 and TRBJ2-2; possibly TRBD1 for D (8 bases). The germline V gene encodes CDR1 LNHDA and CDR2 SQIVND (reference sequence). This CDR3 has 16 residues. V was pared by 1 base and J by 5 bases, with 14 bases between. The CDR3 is CASSIGTGRGTGELFF. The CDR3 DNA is TGTGCCAGTAGTATAGGGACAGGGAGGGGTACCGGGGAGCTGTTTTTT.

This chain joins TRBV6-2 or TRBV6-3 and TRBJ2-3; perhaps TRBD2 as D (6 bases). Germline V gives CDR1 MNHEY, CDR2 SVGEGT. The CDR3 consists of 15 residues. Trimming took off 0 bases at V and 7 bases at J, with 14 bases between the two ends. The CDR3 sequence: CASSYSRAGIHTQYF. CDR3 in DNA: TGTGCCAGCAGTTACTCGAGGGCGGGAATCCATACGCAGTATTTT.

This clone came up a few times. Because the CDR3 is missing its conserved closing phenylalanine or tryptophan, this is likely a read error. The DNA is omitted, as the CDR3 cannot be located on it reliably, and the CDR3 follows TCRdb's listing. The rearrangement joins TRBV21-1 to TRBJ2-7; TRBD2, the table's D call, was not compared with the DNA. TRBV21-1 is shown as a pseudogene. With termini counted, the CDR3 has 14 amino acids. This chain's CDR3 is CASSRRLAGGHRQI.

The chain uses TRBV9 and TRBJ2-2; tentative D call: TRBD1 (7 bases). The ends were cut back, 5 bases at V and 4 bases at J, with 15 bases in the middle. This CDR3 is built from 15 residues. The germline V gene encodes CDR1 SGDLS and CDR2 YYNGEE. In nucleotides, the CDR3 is TGTGCCAGCAGATCGTCAGGGGGGAGCACCGGGGAGCTGTTTTTT. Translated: CASRSSGGSTGELFF.

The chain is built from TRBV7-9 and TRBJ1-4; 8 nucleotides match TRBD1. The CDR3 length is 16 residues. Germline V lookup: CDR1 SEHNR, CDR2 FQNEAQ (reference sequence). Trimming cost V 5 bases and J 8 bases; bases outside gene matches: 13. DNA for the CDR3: TGTGCCAGCAGCCCCCAGTGGACAGGGCGAGAGGAAAAACTGTTTTTT. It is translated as CASSPQWTGREEKLFF.

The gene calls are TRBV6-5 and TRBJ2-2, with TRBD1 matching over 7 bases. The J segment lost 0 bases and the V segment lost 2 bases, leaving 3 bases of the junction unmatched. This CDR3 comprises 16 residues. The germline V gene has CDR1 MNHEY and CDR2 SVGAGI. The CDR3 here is CASSYPGTANTGELFF. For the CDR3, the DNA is TGTGCCAGCAGTTACCCCGGGACAGCGAACACCGGGGAGCTGTTTTTT.

The CDR3 DNA follows: TGTGCCAGCAGCCTTAGCGGGGGGGTTTACAATGAGCAGTTCTTC. Translated: CASSLSGGVYNEQFF. This chain links TRBV27 with TRBJ2-1; TRBD2 agrees at 11 bases. The CDR3 has 15 amino acids. Per germline, CDR1 MNHEY and CDR2 SMNVEV (reference sequence). The trim removed 6 bases at V and 4 bases at J, leaving 5 bases unmatched.

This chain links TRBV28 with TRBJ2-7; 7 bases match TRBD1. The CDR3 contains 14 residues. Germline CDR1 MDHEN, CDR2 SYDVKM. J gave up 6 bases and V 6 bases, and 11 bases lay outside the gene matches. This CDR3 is CASSKQGIPLEQYF. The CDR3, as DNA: TGTGCCAGCAGCAAACAGGGGATCCCCCTCGAGCAGTACTTC.

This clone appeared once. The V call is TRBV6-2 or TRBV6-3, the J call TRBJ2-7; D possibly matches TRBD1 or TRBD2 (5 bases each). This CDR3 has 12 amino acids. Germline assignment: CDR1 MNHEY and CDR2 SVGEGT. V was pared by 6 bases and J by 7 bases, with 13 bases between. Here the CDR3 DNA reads TGTGCCAGCAGCGGGGCTTTAAGGGAGCAGTACTTC. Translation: CASSGALREQYF.

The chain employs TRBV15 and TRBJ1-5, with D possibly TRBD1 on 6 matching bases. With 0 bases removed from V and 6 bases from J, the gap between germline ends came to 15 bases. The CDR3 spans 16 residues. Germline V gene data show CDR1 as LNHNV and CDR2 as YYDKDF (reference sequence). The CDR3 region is CATSRESRGGPQPQHF. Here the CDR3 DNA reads TGTGCCACCAGCAGAGAGTCCAGGGGAGGGCCTCAGCCCCAGCATTTT.

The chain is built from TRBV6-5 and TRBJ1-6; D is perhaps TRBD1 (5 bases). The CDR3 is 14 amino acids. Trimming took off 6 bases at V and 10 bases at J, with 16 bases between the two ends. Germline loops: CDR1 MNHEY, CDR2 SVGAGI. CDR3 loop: CASRSAGKGSPLHF. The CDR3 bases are TGTGCCAGCAGATCCGCAGGGAAGGGATCACCCCTCCACTTT.

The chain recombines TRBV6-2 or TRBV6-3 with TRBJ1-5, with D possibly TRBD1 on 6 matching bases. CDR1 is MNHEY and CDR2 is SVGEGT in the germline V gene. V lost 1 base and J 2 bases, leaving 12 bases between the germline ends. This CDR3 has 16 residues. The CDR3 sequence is CASSYFRGMGNQPQHF. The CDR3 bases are TGTGCCAGCAGTTACTTCAGGGGTATGGGCAATCAGCCCCAGCATTTT.

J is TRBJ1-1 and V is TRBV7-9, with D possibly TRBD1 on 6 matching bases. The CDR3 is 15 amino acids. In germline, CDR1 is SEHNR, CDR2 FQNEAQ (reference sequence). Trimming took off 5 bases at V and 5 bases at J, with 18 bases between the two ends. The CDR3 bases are TGTGCCAGCAGCCCGTATGACAGGCGGAATACTGAAGCTTTCTTT. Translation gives CASSPYDRRNTEAFF.

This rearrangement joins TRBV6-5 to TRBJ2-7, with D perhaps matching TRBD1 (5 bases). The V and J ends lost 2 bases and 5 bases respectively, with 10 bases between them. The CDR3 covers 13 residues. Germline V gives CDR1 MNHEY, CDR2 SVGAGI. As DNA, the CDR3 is TGTGCCAGCAGTTACCAGGGCGGTAACGAGCAGTACTTC. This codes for CASSYQGGNEQYF.

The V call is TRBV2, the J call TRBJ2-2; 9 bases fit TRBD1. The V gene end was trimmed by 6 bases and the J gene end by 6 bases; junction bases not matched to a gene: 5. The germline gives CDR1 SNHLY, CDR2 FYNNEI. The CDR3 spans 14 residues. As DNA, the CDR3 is TGTGCCAGCAGCGCGGGGACAGGGCCCGGGGAGCTGTTTTTT. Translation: CASSAGTGPGELFF.

In DNA form, the CDR3 reads TGTGCCAGCAGCACTGGCAGGTTCTCCTACAATGAGCAGTTCTTC. Protein: CASSTGRFSYNEQFF. This sequence joins TRBV6-5 and TRBJ2-1; D is unresolved. This CDR3 spans 15 amino acids. Germline CDR1 is MNHEY and CDR2 is SVGAGI. V dropped 6 bases and J dropped 0 bases, with 12 bases sitting between them.

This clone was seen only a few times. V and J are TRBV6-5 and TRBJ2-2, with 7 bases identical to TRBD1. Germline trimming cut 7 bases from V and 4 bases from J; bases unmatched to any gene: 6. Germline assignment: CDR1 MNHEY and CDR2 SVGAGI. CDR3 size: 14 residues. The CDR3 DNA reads TGTGCCAGCAACCCGGACAGGCGCACCGGGGAGCTGTTTTTT. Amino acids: CASNPDRRTGELFF.

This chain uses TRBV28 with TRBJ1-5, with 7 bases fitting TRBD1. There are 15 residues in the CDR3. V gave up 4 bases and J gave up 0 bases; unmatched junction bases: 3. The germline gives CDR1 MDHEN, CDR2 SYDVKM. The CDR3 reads CASSSRQGSNQPQHF. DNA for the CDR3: TGTGCCAGCAGTTCCCGACAGGGTAGCAATCAGCCCCAGCATTTT.

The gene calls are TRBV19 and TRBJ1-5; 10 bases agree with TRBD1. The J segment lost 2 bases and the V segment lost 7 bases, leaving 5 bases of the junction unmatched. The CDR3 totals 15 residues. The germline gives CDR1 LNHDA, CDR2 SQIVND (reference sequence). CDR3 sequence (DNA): TGTGCCAGTAATGACAGGGGGCTTCGCAATCAGCCCCAGCATTTT. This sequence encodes CASNDRGLRNQPQHF.

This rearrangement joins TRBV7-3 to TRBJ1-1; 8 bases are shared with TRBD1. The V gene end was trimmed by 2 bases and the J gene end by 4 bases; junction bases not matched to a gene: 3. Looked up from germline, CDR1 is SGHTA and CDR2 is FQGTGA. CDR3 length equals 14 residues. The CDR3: CASSLQGAGTEAFF. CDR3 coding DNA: TGTGCCAGCAGCTTACAGGGGGCGGGCACTGAAGCTTTCTTT. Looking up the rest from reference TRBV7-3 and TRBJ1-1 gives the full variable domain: GAGVSQTPSNKVTEKGKYVELRCDPISGHTALYWYRQSLGQGPEFLIYFQGTGAADDSGLPNDRFFAVRPEGSVSTLKIQRTERGDSAVYLCASSLQGAGTEAFFGQGTRLTVV.

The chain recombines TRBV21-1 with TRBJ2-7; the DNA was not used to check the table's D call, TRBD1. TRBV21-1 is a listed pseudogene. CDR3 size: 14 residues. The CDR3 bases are TGTGCCAGCAGCAAAGTATGGCAGTTCTACGAGCAGTACTTC. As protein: CASSKVWQFYEQYF.

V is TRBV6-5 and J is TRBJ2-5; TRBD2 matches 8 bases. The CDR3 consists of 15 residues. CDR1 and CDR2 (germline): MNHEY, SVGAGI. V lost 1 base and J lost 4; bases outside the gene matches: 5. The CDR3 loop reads CASSYYGGAGETQYF. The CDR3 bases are TGTGCCAGCAGTTACTACGGGGGGGCGGGAGAGACCCAGTACTTC.

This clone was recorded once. CDR3 residues: CASSLGVGQPQHF. CDR3 in DNA: TGTGCCAGCAGCTTGGGAGTGGGTCAGCCCCAGCATTTT. The gene calls are TRBV7-3 and TRBJ1-5; D is uncertain. The germline V gene encodes CDR1 SGHTA and CDR2 FQGTGA. Trimming left V 3 bases short and J 6 bases short, with 9 bases between. This CDR3 contains 13 residues.

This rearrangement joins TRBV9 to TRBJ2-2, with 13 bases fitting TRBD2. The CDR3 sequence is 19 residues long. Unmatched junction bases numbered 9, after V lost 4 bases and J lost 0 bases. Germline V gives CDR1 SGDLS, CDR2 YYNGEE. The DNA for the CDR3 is TGTGCCAGCAGCTCGCGTCCCGGGACTAGCGGGGCGAACACCGGGGAGCTGTTTTTT. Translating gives CASSSRPGTSGANTGELFF.

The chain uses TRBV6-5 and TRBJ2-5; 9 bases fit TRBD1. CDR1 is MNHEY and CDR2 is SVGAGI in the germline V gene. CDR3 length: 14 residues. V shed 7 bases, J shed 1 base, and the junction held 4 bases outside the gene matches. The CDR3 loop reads CASTQGAIQETQYF. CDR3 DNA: TGTGCCAGCACACAGGGGGCTATCCAAGAGACCCAGTACTTC.